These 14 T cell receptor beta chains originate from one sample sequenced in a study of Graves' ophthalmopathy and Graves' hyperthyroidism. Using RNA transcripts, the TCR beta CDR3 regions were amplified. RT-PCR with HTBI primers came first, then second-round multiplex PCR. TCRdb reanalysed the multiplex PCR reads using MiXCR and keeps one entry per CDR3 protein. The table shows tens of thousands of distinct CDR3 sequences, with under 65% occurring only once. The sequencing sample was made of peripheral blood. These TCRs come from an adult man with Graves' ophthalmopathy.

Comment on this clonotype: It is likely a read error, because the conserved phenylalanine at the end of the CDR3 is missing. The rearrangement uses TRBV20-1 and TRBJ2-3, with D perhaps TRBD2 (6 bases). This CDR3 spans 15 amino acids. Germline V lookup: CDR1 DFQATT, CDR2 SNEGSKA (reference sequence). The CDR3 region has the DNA TGCAGTGCTGGAGACCACGGGACTAGCACAGATACGCAGTATCTT. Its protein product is CSAGDHGTSTDTQYL.

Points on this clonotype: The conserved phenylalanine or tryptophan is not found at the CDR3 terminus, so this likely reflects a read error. CDR3 sequence (DNA): TGTGCCAGTAGATCGGGACAGGGGGCTTACAATGAGCAGTTCCTC. It translates to CASRSGQGAYNEQFL. The genes are TRBV19 and TRBJ2-1; 12 bases align to TRBD1. Germline CDR1 reads LNHDA; CDR2 reads SQIVND (reference sequence). V gave up 6 bases and J gave up 4 bases; unmatched junction bases: 4. The CDR3 is made up of 15 amino acids.

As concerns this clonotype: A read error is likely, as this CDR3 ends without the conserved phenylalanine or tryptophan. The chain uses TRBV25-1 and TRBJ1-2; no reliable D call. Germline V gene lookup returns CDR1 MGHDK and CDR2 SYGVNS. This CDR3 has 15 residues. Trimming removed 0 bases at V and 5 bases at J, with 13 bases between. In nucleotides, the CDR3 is TGTGCCAGCAGTGAATATATCTGGGCGGATTATGGCTACACCCCC. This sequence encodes CASSEYIWADYGYTP.

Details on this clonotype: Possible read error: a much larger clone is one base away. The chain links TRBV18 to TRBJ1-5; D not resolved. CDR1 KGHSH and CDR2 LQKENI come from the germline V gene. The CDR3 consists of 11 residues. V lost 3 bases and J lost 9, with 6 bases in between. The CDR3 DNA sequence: TGTGCCAGCTCACCCTCTACGCCCCAGCATTTT. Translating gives CASSPSTPQHF.

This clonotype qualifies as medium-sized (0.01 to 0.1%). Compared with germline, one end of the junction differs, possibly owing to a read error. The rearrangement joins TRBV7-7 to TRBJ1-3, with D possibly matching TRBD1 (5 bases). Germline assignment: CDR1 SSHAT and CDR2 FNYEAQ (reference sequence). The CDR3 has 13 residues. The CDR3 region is CASSFGQGYTIYF. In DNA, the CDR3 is TGTGCTAGCAGCTTTGGGCAGGGCTACACCATATATTTT. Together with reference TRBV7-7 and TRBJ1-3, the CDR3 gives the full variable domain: GAGVSQSPRYKVTKRGQDVTLRCDPISSHATLYWYQQALGQGPEFLTYFNYEAQPDKSGLPSDRFSAERPEGSISTLTIQRTEQRDSAMYRCASSFGQGYTIYFGEGSWLTVV.

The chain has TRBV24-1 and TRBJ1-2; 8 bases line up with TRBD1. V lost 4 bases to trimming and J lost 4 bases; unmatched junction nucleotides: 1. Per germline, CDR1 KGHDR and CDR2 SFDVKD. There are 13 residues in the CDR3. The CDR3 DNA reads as TGTGCCACCAGTGACCAGGGGGCCTATGGCTACACCTTC. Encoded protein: CATSDQGAYGYTF.

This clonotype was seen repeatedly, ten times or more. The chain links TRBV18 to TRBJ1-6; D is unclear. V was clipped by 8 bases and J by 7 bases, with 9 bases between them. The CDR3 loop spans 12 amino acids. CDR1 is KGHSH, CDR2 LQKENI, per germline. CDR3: CASQSSNSPLHF. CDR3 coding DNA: TGTGCCAGCCAGAGTTCCAATTCACCCCTCCACTTT.

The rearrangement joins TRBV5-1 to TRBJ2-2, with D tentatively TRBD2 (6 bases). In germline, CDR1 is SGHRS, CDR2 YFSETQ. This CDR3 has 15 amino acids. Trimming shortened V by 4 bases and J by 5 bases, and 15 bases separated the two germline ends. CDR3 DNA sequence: TGCGCCAGCAGCCCGGATCCTCTAGCGACCGGGGAGCTGTTTTTT. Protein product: CASSPDPLATGELFF.

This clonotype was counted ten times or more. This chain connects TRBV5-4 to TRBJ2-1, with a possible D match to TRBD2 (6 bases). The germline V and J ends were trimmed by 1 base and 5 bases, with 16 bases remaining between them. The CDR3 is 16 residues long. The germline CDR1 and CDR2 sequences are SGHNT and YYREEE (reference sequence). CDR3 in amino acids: CASSLSGRGSNNEQFF. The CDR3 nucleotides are TGTGCCAGCAGCTTGTCTGGGCGGGGTTCGAACAATGAGCAGTTCTTC.

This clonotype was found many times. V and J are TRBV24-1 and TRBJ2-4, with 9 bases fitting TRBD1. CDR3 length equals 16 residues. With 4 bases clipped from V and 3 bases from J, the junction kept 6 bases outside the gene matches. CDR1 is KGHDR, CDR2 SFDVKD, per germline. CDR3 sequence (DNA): TGTGCCACCAGTGAGACGGACAGGGGAGGCAAAAACATTCAGTACTTC. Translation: CATSETDRGGKNIQYF.

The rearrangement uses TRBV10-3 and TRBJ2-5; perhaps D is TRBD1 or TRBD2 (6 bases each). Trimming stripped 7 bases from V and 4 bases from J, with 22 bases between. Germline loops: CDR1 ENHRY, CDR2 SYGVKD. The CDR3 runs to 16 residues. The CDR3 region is CAINANHTGGAETQYF. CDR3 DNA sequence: TGTGCCATCAATGCCAACCACACCGGGGGCGCAGAGACCCAGTACTTC.

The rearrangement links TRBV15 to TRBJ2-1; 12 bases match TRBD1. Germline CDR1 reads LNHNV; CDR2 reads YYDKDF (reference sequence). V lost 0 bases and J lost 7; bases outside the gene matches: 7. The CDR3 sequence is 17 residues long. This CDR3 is CATSRDRGQGARNEQFF. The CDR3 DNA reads TGTGCCACCAGCAGAGATCGGGGACAGGGGGCGAGGAATGAGCAGTTCTTC. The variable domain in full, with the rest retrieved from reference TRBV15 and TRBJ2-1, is DAMVIQNPRYQVTQFGKPVTLSCSQTLNHNVMYWYQQKSSQAPKLLFHYYDKDFNNEADTPDNFQSRRPNTSFCFLDIRSPGLGDTAMYLCATSRDRGQGARNEQFFGPGTRLTVL.

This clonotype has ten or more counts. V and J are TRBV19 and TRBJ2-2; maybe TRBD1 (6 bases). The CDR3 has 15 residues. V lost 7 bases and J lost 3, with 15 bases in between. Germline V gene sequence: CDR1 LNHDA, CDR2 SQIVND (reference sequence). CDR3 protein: CASTRAGVDTGELFF. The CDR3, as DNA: TGTGCCAGTACGAGGGCAGGGGTGGACACCGGGGAGCTGTTTTTT.

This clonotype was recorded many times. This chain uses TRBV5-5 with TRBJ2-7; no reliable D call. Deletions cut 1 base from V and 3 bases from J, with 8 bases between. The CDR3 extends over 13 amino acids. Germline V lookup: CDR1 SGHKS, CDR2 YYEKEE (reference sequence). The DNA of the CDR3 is TGTGCCAGCAGCTTGATGTCGGTCTACGAGCAGTACTTC. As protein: CASSLMSVYEQYF.